One sample yielded the 13 T cell receptor beta chains listed below, sequenced in a study of T cell repertoires in cytomegalovirus infection. TCRdb reanalysed the reads using MiXCR and keeps one entry per CDR3 protein. The data show some 900,000 distinct CDR3 sequences, roughly 33% seen once. Their antigen targets remain unknown. The sequenced sample was cultured CD8+ T cells from PBMCs, obtained from culture after CMV antigen stimulation. The receptors shown here come from a human donor in good health (CMV status not recorded). Some clones in this sample may be carry-over from other donors' samples.

The gene calls are TRBV7-9 and TRBJ1-2, with D perhaps matching TRBD1 (5 bases). With 1 base removed from V and 9 bases from J, the gap between germline ends came to 21 bases. CDR1 is SEHNR and CDR2 is FQNEAQ in the germline V gene (reference sequence). The CDR3 loop spans 16 amino acids. DNA for the CDR3: TGTGCCAGCAGCTTAGTAGGGGACCCCATGAGATCTAGCTACACCTTC. As protein: CASSLVGDPMRSSYTF. Full variable domain (rest looked up from reference TRBV7-9 and TRBJ1-2): DTGVSQNPRHKITKRGQNVTFRCDPISEHNRLYWYRQTLGQGPEFLTYFQNEAQLEKSRLLSDRFSAERPKGSFSTLEIQRTEQGDSAMYLCASSLVGDPMRSSYTFGSGTRLTVV.

This clonotype showed up many times. The chain carries TRBV7-9 and TRBJ2-5, with TRBD1 matching 8 bases. Germline trimming cut 5 bases from V and 4 bases from J; bases unmatched to any gene: 9. Germline assignment: CDR1 SEHNR and CDR2 FQNEAQ (reference sequence). The length of the CDR3 is 15 residues. DNA of the CDR3: TGTGCCAGCAGCCCGCGGGACAGGCGGGGAGAGACCCAGTACTTC. It translates to CASSPRDRRGETQYF.

This rearrangement joins TRBV7-9 to TRBJ2-1, with D possibly being TRBD1 or TRBD2 (5 bases each). Germline lookup yields CDR1 SEHNR and CDR2 FQNEAQ (reference sequence). The CDR3 extends over 16 amino acids. The V and J ends lost 8 bases and 4 bases respectively, with 21 bases between them. In DNA, the CDR3 is TGTGCCAGCGGTCCCGGGACGGCGGCGGGTTACAATGAGCAGTTCTTC. Amino acids: CASGPGTAAGYNEQFF.

This clonotype was counted many times. The rearrangement uses TRBV7-6 and TRBJ2-5; a possible D gene is TRBD2 (5 bases). The CDR3 length is 12 residues. CDR1 SGHVS and CDR2 FNYEAQ come from the germline V gene. V shed 1 base and J shed 10 bases, with 10 bases lying between them. CDR3: CASSLGEGDQYF. The CDR3 DNA reads TGTGCCAGCAGCTTAGGAGAGGGTGACCAGTACTTC.

The chain joins TRBV5-1 to TRBJ2-4; 10 bases fit TRBD2. This CDR3 is 14 amino acids long. Germline trimming cut 3 bases from V and 8 bases from J; bases unmatched to any gene: 5. Looked up from germline, CDR1 is SGHRS and CDR2 is YFSETQ. The CDR3 sequence is CASSSSGGPHIQYF. CDR3 DNA sequence: TGCGCCAGCAGCTCTAGCGGGGGCCCACACATTCAGTACTTC. The full variable domain, completed using reference TRBV5-1 and TRBJ2-4, is KAGVTQTPRYLIKTRGQQVTLSCSPISGHRSVSWYQQTPGQGLQFLFEYFSETQRNKGNFPGRFSGRQFSNSRSEMNVSTLELGDSALYLCASSSSGGPHIQYFGAGTRLSVL.

This clonotype has a count of ten or more. The J gene is TRBJ2-2, the V gene TRBV12-3 or TRBV12-4, with TRBD2 matching 10 bases. The CDR3 length is 15 residues. V lost 7 bases to trimming and J lost 5 bases; unmatched junction nucleotides: 7. The CDR3, as DNA: TGTGCCAGCACCCCCCGAGCGGGGGGGACCGGGGAGCTGTTTTTT. It yields the protein CASTPRAGGTGELFF.

In its sample, this clonotype was seen a few times. The CDR3 nucleotides read TGTGCCAGCAGCTTAGTAGCGGGGAGGATCAATGAGCAGTTCTTC. Its protein is CASSLVAGRINEQFF. The V call is TRBV7-6, the J call TRBJ2-1; 8 bases are a match to TRBD2. CDR3 length: 15 amino acids. After removal of 1 base from V and 6 bases from J, the junction contained 5 bases not matched to a gene. From germline, CDR1 is SGHVS and CDR2 FNYEAQ.

V usage is TRBV7-8 and J usage is TRBJ2-3; 9 bases are a match to TRBD1. Germline CDR1 is SGHVS and CDR2 is FQNEAQ. Losses at the gene ends were 8 bases for V and 1 base for J; bases not matched to a gene: 10. This CDR3 region has 16 residues. The CDR3 loop reads CASCPPGQGGTDTQYF. CDR3 DNA: TGTGCCAGCTGCCCCCCGGGACAGGGAGGCACAGATACGCAGTATTTT.

This clonotype turned up a few times. The rearrangement joins TRBV24-1 to TRBJ2-1; the D is unclear. This CDR3 is built from 11 residues. The ends were cut back, 0 bases at V and 9 bases at J, with 2 bases in the middle. In germline, CDR1 is KGHDR, CDR2 SFDVKD. CDR3 region: CATSDLVEQFF. The CDR3 nucleotides read TGTGCCACCAGTGATTTGGTTGAGCAGTTCTTC.

The chain joins TRBV4-3 to TRBJ1-2; tentative D call: TRBD1 (5 bases). The CDR3 has 21 amino acids. CDR1 is LGHNA and CDR2 is YSLEER in the germline V gene. Trimming took 4 bases from V and 1 from J, leaving 31 bases between them. The CDR3, as DNA: TGCGCCAGCAGCCGGGACGTACCCCTCGAGCTGAGCCCTTCCTTTAACTATGGCTACACCTTC. This translates into CASSRDVPLELSPSFNYGYTF.

V and J are TRBV7-6 and TRBJ2-7, with no clear D. V shed 4 bases and J shed 6 bases, with 13 bases lying between them. Germline CDR1 reads SGHVS; CDR2 reads FNYEAQ. The CDR3 spans 13 residues. CDR3 coding DNA: TGTGCCAGCAGCTCCTGCGTGGGGTGCGAGCAGTACGTC. This gives the protein CASSSCVGCEQYV.

This clonotype was found a few times. V gene TRBV10-3 combines with J gene TRBJ2-7; D not certain. Germline V gene data show CDR1 as ENHRY and CDR2 as SYGVKD. V gave up 7 bases and J gave up 0 bases, with 16 bases separating them. This CDR3 contains 15 residues. The CDR3 region is CAINDVGESSYEQYF. The CDR3 nucleotides are TGTGCCATCAATGACGTTGGGGAAAGCTCCTACGAGCAGTACTTC.

The chain has TRBV10-3 and TRBJ2-3; 8 bases line up with TRBD1. The V segment lost 7 bases and the J segment 1 base; nucleotides outside the gene matches: 1. The CDR3 totals 13 residues. Germline CDR1 is ENHRY and CDR2 is SYGVKD. CDR3 DNA: TGTGCCATCAAGGACAGGGGCACAGATACGCAGTATTTT. The encoded protein is CAIKDRGTDTQYF.